This TCR beta chain was sequenced in a study of CXCR3-negative and CXCR3-positive naive CD8 T cells. Libraries of TRB cDNA were made by 5' RACE and carried UMIs. Using the 5' RACE reads, TCRdb records one entry per CDR3 protein without DNA. The repertoire table contains fewer than 95,000 distinct CDR3 sequences. The CDR3 length is 16 residues. The TCR sequence derives from a human donor in good health. Some clones in this sample may be carry-over from other donors' samples. This chain uses TRBV21-1 with TRBJ2-7; TCRdb calls TRBD1, which cannot be checked without DNA. TRBV21-1 is assigned pseudogene status. What was sequenced was naive CXCR3- CD8+ T cells from blood. Subset here: CD45RO-CCR7+CD27+CD95- naive CD8+ T cells lacking CXCR3 (TNR3-). This CDR3 is CASSKKDRGPPYEQYF.